A selection of T cell receptor beta chains follows, all from one sample in a study of regulatory T cells in long-lasting Graves disease. MiXCR, run by TCRdb on the multiplex PCR reads, gives a single entry per CDR3 protein. Here the sample spans 600,000 to 650,000 distinct CDR3 sequences, 15% to 20% being singletons. A further study also used this sample, focusing on T cells in Graves' hyperthyroidism and ophthalmopathy.

The input for sequencing was peripheral blood mononuclear cells (PBMCs), taken at new diagnosis, from a patient treated with antithyroid drugs. Receptors originate from a woman aged 25 to 39 with Graves disease. Both conserved end residues are part of each CDR3. Rows may omit the clone size; those that give it use once, few, many or a size class.

abundance | j_gene | v_gene | CDR3aa
many | TRBJ2-5 | TRBV11-2 | CASSLGTQVNRETQYF
- | TRBJ2-7 | TRBV28 | CASRTPREQYF
- | TRBJ2-3 | TRBV14 | CASSQDGSSGWGRVSTDTQYF
many | TRBJ2-1 | TRBV7-8 | CASIIAGAGHNEQFF
- | TRBJ2-5 | TRBV27 | CASSPENIQETQYF
many | TRBJ2-2 | TRBV2 | CASSEASVVNTGELFF
- | TRBJ2-1 | TRBV28 | CASRLQGAERFF
many | TRBJ1-2 | TRBV20-1 | CSARDGGNYGYTF
- | TRBJ2-7 | TRBV19 | CATSWGTGGYEQYF
- | TRBJ2-3 | TRBV19 | CASKTSLTDTQYF
- | TRBJ1-2 | TRBV30 | CAWGGGLGYGYTF
once | TRBJ2-4 | TRBV5-6 | CASSWGGGQWNIQYF
few | TRBJ1-1 | TRBV30 | CAWNIPGGAYTEAFF
many | TRBJ2-1 | TRBV12-3/TRBV12-4 | CASRGQGSYNEQFF
- | TRBJ2-1 | TRBV5-1 | CASSLGVLLGDEQFF
many | TRBJ1-5 | TRBV28 | CASSLSGWQPQHF
many | TRBJ2-1 | TRBV11-1 | CASSLRLAGRNEQFF
many | TRBJ2-3 | TRBV11-3 | CASSLEPYTDTQYF
- | TRBJ2-7 | TRBV19 | CASSSPRGAIIEQYF
many | TRBJ1-1 | TRBV2 | CASYSDLNTEAFF
many | TRBJ2-2 | TRBV2 | CASTLDSVNTGELFF
- | TRBJ2-1 | TRBV11-3 | CASSRGGKYNEQFF
- | TRBJ1-1 | TRBV7-3 | CASSLTGDRGGTEAFF
few | TRBJ2-5 | TRBV20-1 | CSATGQGGQETQYF
few | TRBJ2-1 | TRBV5-1 | CASSTEPPNLEQFF
many | TRBJ1-6 | TRBV7-2 | CASSQGGQGARSPLHF
many | TRBJ2-7 | TRBV28 | CASSFTEQYF
many | TRBJ1-2 | TRBV12-3/TRBV12-4 | CASSLQGVRGYTF
- | TRBJ2-3 | TRBV7-3 | CASSFTASGSGTDTQYF
few | TRBJ2-7 | TRBV25-1 | CASSEGGRFNEQYF
- | TRBJ2-3 | TRBV24-1 | CATSDEVDTQYF
few | TRBJ1-5 | TRBV19 | CATQNRDFEPQHF
- | TRBJ1-4 | TRBV7-2 | CASSQGRTNEKLFF
- | TRBJ2-4 | TRBV28 | CASSTWSAGFGKNIQYF
- | TRBJ1-5 | TRBV5-5 | CASSFSVISNQPQHF
few | TRBJ2-1 | TRBV20-1 | CSAKTGTSGFGEQFF
- | TRBJ2-7 | TRBV2 | CASSDRREYEQYF
- | TRBJ1-1 | TRBV7-3 | CASSQRGYTEAFF
- | TRBJ2-4 | TRBV28 | CASSLLEPNIQYF
few | TRBJ2-2 | TRBV11-2 | CASSLRSSGQAAGELFF
few | TRBJ2-7 | TRBV20-1 | CSARSSGLAGGTLEQYF
few | TRBJ1-4 | TRBV5-1 | CASSLAQNEKLFF
many | TRBJ2-7 | TRBV20-1 | CSARDRASRDRVNYEQYF
few | TRBJ2-2 | TRBV20-1 | CSASGTGFTGELFF
- | TRBJ2-2 | TRBV12-3/TRBV12-4 | CASNQREGLRTGELFF
many | TRBJ2-5 | TRBV28 | CASRVLGETQYF
few | TRBJ2-2 | TRBV30 | CAWGRGNTGELFF
- | TRBJ2-5 | TRBV7-6 | CASSLGISGRAQETQYF
many | TRBJ1-6 | TRBV28 | CASRSGTSNNSPLHF
few | TRBJ2-1 | TRBV12-3/TRBV12-4 | CASSSGTSGRYGEQFF
few | TRBJ1-5 | TRBV20-1 | CSARDEGINQPQHF
many | TRBJ2-7 | TRBV28 | CASTPDRRQSYEQYF